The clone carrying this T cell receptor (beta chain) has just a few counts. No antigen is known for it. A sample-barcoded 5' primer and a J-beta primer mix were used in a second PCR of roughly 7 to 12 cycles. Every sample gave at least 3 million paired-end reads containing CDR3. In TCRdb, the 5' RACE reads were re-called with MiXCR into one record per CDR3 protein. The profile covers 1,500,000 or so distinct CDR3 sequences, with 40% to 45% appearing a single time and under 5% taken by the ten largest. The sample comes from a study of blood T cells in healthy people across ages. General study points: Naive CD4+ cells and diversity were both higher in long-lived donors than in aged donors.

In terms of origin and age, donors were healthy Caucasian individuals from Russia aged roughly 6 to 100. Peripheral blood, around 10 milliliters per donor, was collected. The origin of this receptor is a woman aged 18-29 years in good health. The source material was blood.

This CDR3 is CASSSPSGWNTDTQYF. The CDR3 DNA reads TGTGCCAGCAGCTCCCCTAGCGGGTGGAACACAGATACGCAGTATTTT. The V gene is TRBV6-2 or TRBV6-3, the J gene TRBJ2-3; the match to TRBD2 covers 8 bases. The CDR3 loop spans 16 amino acids. From germline, CDR1 is MNHEY and CDR2 SVGEGT. J was trimmed by 2 bases and V by 6 bases; bases with no gene match: 10.